This record covers a single TCR beta chain. Its antigen is not known. This record belongs to a study of post-analysis software for immune sequencing data. Background on the study: Both relapsing-remitting and secondary progressive multiple sclerosis featured among the disease courses, as did progressive-relapsing multiple sclerosis. Study-wide results and limits: Controls showed significantly higher normalized Chao1 diversity than did multiple sclerosis patients. Same-batch preparations were strongly co-clustered by F measure. TRBV5-6, TRBV5-1 and TRBV20-1 belonged to a set of about five TRBV segments that were more frequent in patients than controls.

CDR1 and CDR2 from the germline V gene are DFQATT and SNEGSKA (reference sequence). The CDR3 is 13 residues long. J lost 4 bases, V lost 7 bases, and 4 bases had no gene match. Prepared TCR beta cDNA libraries contained unique molecular identifiers. The source material, about 0.95 to 11 million T cells, gave rise to approximately 520,000 cDNA molecules. MiXCR, applied by TCRdb to the PCR reads, yields one record per CDR3 protein. The sample lists roughly 400,000 distinct CDR3 sequences, approximately 37% occurring once. The chain recombines TRBV20-1 with TRBJ2-5; 12 bases align to TRBD2. The sample consisted of blood. The receptor was isolated from a girl aged 2 to 9 with multiple sclerosis. As DNA, the CDR3 is TGCAGTGAACTAGCGGGGGGTTCAGAGACCCAGTACTTC. It yields the protein CSELAGGSETQYF.